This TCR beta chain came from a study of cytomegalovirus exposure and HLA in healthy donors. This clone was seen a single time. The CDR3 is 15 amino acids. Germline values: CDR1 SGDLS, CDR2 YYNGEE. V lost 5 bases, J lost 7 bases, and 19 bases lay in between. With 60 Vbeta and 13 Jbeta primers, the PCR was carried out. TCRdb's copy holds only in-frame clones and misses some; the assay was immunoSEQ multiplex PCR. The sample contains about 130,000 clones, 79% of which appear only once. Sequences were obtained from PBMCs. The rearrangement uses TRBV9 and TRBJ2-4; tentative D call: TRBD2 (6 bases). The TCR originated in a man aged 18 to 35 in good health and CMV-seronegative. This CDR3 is CASSGFGAGYNIQYF. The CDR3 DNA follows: TGTGCCAGCAGTGGCTTCGGGGCGGGGTATAACATTCAGTACTTC.